This TCR beta chain was captured in a study of cytomegalovirus exposure and HLA in healthy donors. Notes on the study in general: The study put around 180 TCR beta chains on its list as cytomegalovirus-associated. Later, an analysis found that TCR clusters from the first cohort tended to co-occur in the roughly 130 validation repertoires.

Measured with immunoSEQ multiplex PCR; TCRdb has only the in-frame clones, and not every one. The data contain 150,000 to 200,000 clones, about 96% of them singletons. There are 15 residues in the CDR3. CDR1 is LNHDA and CDR2 is SQIVND in the germline V gene (reference sequence). V was pared by 6 bases and J by 5 bases, with 17 bases between. For this clone: Its antigen is still unknown.

Sequences were obtained from PBMCs. This chain links TRBV19 with TRBJ2-1; maybe TRBD1 (5 bases). This TCR was sampled from a woman aged 18-30 years in good health and CMV-seronegative. CDR3 in DNA: TGTGCCAGTAGAAAGGTTAGGGGCGTAAACAATGAGCAGTTCTTC. The encoded protein is CASRKVRGVNNEQFF.